Listed below are T cell receptor beta chains from one sample, sequenced in a study of T cell responses to AZD1222 COVID-19 vaccine. Produced via immunoSEQ multiplex PCR; TCRdb's table is partial and in-frame only. This table has about 160,000 clones, 90% to 95% appearing once. This specimen consisted of peripheral blood, obtained 28 days after the second AZD1222 dose. The receptor set was obtained from an adult who received the AZD1222 COVID-19 vaccine. CDR3s include the opening cysteine and the closing phenylalanine or tryptophan. Each record gives: J gene, V gene, CDR3 length, clone size, D gene, CDR3 DNA, CDR3 protein. D genes are given only for firm matches. The size entry is marked missing in some rows and otherwise reads once, few, many or a size class.

TRBJ2-1 TRBV24-1 16 NA NA TGTGCCACCAGTGACAGCTACGGGACAAGTTACAATGAGCAGTTCTTC CATSDSYGTSYNEQFF
TRBJ2-1 TRBV6-5 14 NA TRBD2 TGTGCCAGCAGTCGACTAGCGGGGGACAATGAGCAGTTCTTC CASSRLAGDNEQFF
TRBJ1-5 TRBV7-8 14 NA NA TGTGCCAGCAGCTTAGGGGTTAGCAATCAGCCCCAGCATTTT CASSLGVSNQPQHF
TRBJ2-7 TRBV4-2 11 NA NA TGTGCCAGCAGGGGGGTCTACGAGCAGTACTTC CASRGVYEQYF
TRBJ1-1 TRBV5-1 16 NA NA TGCGCCAGCAGCTTGGGTACTGTGGCGGGTAGCACTGAAGCTTTCTTT CASSLGTVAGSTEAFF
TRBJ1-2 TRBV5-6 16 few TRBD1 TGTGCCAGCAGCCCATGGACAGGCTCGACTAACTATGGCTACACCTTC CASSPWTGSTNYGYTF
TRBJ2-7 TRBV3-1/TRBV3-2 17 NA NA TGTGCCAGCAGCCAAGAGCCAGGCACGGCGGCGAGGGGCGAGCAGTACTTC CASSQEPGTAARGEQYF
TRBJ2-2 TRBV9 14 once NA TGTGCCAGCAGCGTAGGGGGTGGGCCCGGGGAGCTGTTTTTT CASSVGGGPGELFF
TRBJ1-1 TRBV30 12 NA NA TGTGCCTGGAGTTTTTCCCCCGGGGGCGCTTTCTTT CAWSFSPGGAFF
TRBJ1-5 TRBV7-9 14 NA NA TGTGCCAGCAGCACCCTCCGGGACAATCAGCCCCAGCATTTT CASSTLRDNQPQHF
TRBJ1-4 TRBV27 19 few TRBD1 TGTGCCAGCAGTTCCTTCGGTCCCGGGACAGGGGCAACTAATGAAAAACTGTTTTTT CASSSFGPGTGATNEKLFF
TRBJ2-5 TRBV7-2 17 NA TRBD2 TGTGCCAGCAGCTTAGTTCGTAGCGGGAGGTCCCAAGAGACCCAGTACTTC CASSLVRSGRSQETQYF
TRBJ1-2 TRBV6-5 14 NA TRBD1 TGTGCCAGCACCCGAACCACAGGGGACTATGGCTACACCTTC CASTRTTGDYGYTF
TRBJ2-7 TRBV7-2 14 NA TRBD1 TGTGCCAGCAGCTTAGGGACAGGGAGCTACGAGCAGTACTTC CASSLGTGSYEQYF
TRBJ2-7 TRBV7-2 16 NA NA TGTGCCAGCAGCCCTCGGGGGGCGGGAGAAAATTACGAGCAGTACTTC CASSPRGAGENYEQYF
TRBJ2-3 TRBV6-5 12 once NA TGTGCCAGCAGGCCCTCGGTAGATACGCAGTATTTT CASRPSVDTQYF
TRBJ2-2 TRBV2 13 NA NA TGTGCCAGCAGTACGTCAGGGACCGGGGAGCTGTTTTTT CASSTSGTGELFF
TRBJ2-7 TRBV9 15 NA NA TGTGCCAGCAGCCCCCACCCCAGGGAGGAAGACGAGCAGTACTTC CASSPHPREEDEQYF
TRBJ2-7 TRBV30 11 NA TRBD1 TGTGCCTCGGACAGGGGCTACGAGCAGTACTTC CASDRGYEQYF
TRBJ1-1 TRBV3-1/TRBV3-2 13 once NA TGTGCCAGCAGCCAAGATCTATTGAGAGAAGCTTTCTTT CASSQDLLREAFF
TRBJ1-5 TRBV28 15 NA TRBD1 TGTGCCAGCAGTGTGGGACAGGGCTTTCGCCAGCCCCAGCATTTT CASSVGQGFRQPQHF
TRBJ1-2 TRBV10-1 14 NA NA TGCGCCAGCAGTCGGACAGTAAATAACTATGGCTACACCTTC CASSRTVNNYGYTF
TRBJ2-7 TRBV2 13 NA NA TGTGCCAGCAGTGCCGGAAGCTCCTACGAGCAGTACTTC CASSAGSSYEQYF
TRBJ2-1 TRBV5-1 12 few TRBD1 TGCGCCAGCAGCAGACAGGGTACTGAGCAGTTCTTC CASSRQGTEQFF
TRBJ2-2 TRBV27 14 once NA TGTGCCAGCAGTTTAGGTCGCGGGCCCGGGGAGCTGTTTTTT CASSLGRGPGELFF
TRBJ2-3 TRBV3-1/TRBV3-2 15 NA TRBD2 TGTGCCAGCAGCCCCCGCACTAGCGCGACAGATACGCAGTATTTT CASSPRTSATDTQYF
TRBJ2-3 TRBV13 16 NA NA TGTGCCAGCAGTCTCACCCTTAGACTCCACACCTCTACGCAGTATTTT CASSLTLRLHTSTQYF
TRBJ2-7 TRBV5-1 15 NA TRBD2 TGCGCCAGCAGCTTGGACGGCGGGGGGTCCTACGAGCAGTACTTC CASSLDGGGSYEQYF
TRBJ2-7 TRBV7-2 13 NA NA TGTGCCAGCAGCTTCGGGCAGCACTACGAGCAGTACTTC CASSFGQHYEQYF
TRBJ1-4 TRBV7-8 17 NA NA TGTGCCAGCAGCTTCGGATCGGGGGTAGGGGCTAATGAAAAACTGTTTTTT CASSFGSGVGANEKLFF
TRBJ1-6 TRBV5-1 17 NA NA TGCGCCAGCAGCTTGGATCCACGGGTCGGTCCGAATTCACCCCTCCACTTT CASSLDPRVGPNSPLHF
TRBJ2-7 TRBV6-5 14 NA TRBD2 TGTGCCAGCAGGGATCTAGCGGGACTTTACGAGCAGTACTTC CASRDLAGLYEQYF
TRBJ2-7 TRBV2 13 NA TRBD1 TGTGCCAGCGGCCCCAGGACAGGGGGCGAGCAGTACTTC CASGPRTGGEQYF
TRBJ2-7 TRBV2 12 NA NA TGTGCCAGCAGCACAGCTTCCTACGAGCAGTACTTC CASSTASYEQYF
TRBJ1-2 TRBV30 14 NA NA TGTGCCTGGAGTACCCGGACCGCACCCTATGGCTACACCTTC CAWSTRTAPYGYTF
TRBJ1-5 TRBV6-2/TRBV6-3 16 NA NA TGTGCCAGCAGGCCTGGACTTGTCAGGGACAACCAGCCCCAGCATTTT CASRPGLVRDNQPQHF